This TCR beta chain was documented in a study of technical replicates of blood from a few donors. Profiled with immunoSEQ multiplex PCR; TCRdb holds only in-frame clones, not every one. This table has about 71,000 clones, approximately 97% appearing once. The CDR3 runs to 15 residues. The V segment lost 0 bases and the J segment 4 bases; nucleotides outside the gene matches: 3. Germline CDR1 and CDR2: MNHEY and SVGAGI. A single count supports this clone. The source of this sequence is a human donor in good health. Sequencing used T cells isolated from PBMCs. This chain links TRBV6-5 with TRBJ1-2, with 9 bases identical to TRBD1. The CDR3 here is CASSYSGTGTYGYTF. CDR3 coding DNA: TGTGCCAGCAGTTACTCCGGGACAGGGACCTATGGCTACACCTTC.